This TCR beta chain was documented in a study of T cell clusters in autoimmune cytopenias. Each sample's input was 250 ng genomic DNA, roughly 38,000 genome equivalents. CDR3 length: 16 amino acids. Germline loops: CDR1 LNHDA, CDR2 SQIVND (reference sequence). By frequency, this clonotype is medium-sized. One tube held mixed TRB-A and TRB-B primer pools for touch-down PCR. TCRdb re-called the multiplex PCR reads; one entry per CDR3 protein, DNA not given. In all, the sample yields over 5,000 distinct CDR3 sequences. These sequences were also reported in another study, on T cell repertoires in aging, cancer and after chemotherapy.

The receptor was derived from a human donor in good health. The chain has TRBV19 and TRBJ1-5; TCRdb names TRBD1, which stays unverified in the absence of DNA. The sequenced material came from peripheral blood. The CDR3 protein is CASSIAGTMGNQPQHF.